A single sample is the source of the 10 T cell receptor beta chains below, sequenced in a study of OX40 agonist ivuxolimab in advanced cancers. TCRdb keeps only in-frame clones here, not all; method: immunoSEQ multiplex PCR. Here the sample spans roughly 89,000 clones, 80% to 90% being singletons. Sequenced material: CD4+ or CD8+ T cells sorted from blood, taken in a trial of the OX40 agonist ivuxolimab. The receptors were sampled from an adult with an advanced solid tumor such as melanoma, head and neck, liver or kidney cancer.

The CDR3 DNA sequence: TGTGCCAGCAGCCTAAACCAAGAGACCCAGTACTTC. Its translation: CASSLNQETQYF. J is TRBJ2-5 and V is TRBV2; D is undetermined. Germline V CDR1 and CDR2: SNHLY, FYNNEI. The CDR3 has 12 residues. The germline V and J ends were trimmed by 6 bases and 0 bases, with 5 bases remaining between them.

The V gene is TRBV6-7, the J gene TRBJ2-7; D is unresolved. TRBV6-7 is placed among ORFs of uncertain function. CDR3 length equals 15 residues. V was cut by 0 bases and J by 0 bases, with 9 bases left in between. The CDR3 here is CASSYSSESSYEQYF. Here the CDR3 DNA reads TGTGCCAGCAGTTACTCTTCAGAAAGCTCCTACGAGCAGTACTTC.

The V call is TRBV6-5, the J call TRBJ2-7, with 9 bases aligning to TRBD1. Germline V gives CDR1 MNHEY, CDR2 SVGAGI. With 2 bases clipped from V and 3 bases from J, the junction kept 5 bases outside the gene matches. This CDR3 is built from 15 residues. The CDR3 region is CASSYLRDRDYEQYF. The CDR3 DNA is TGTGCCAGCAGTTACCTCCGGGACAGGGACTACGAGCAGTACTTC.

The CDR3 coding sequence is TGTGCCAGCAGTCGGACGGAGTTAAATTCACCCCTCCACTTT. This gives the protein CASSRTELNSPLHF. The J gene is TRBJ1-6, the V gene TRBV6-5; D gene uncertain. V lost 5 bases and J lost 7, with 12 bases in between. The CDR3 has 14 amino acids. From germline, CDR1 is MNHEY and CDR2 SVGAGI.

V usage is TRBV7-9 and J usage is TRBJ2-7, with TRBD1 identical over 10 bases. CDR1 SEHNR and CDR2 FQNEAQ come from the germline V gene (reference sequence). J lost 1 base, V lost 4 bases, and 4 bases had no gene match. There are 15 residues in the CDR3. This CDR3 is CASSSRTGGSYEQYF. The CDR3 nucleotides read TGTGCCAGCAGCTCCCGGACAGGGGGTTCCTACGAGCAGTACTTC.

The chain has TRBV11-3 and TRBJ2-1, with D possibly TRBD2 on 6 matching bases. Germline assignment: CDR1 SGHNT and CDR2 YENEEA. CDR3 length: 15 amino acids. The ends were cut back, 5 bases at V and 4 bases at J, with 15 bases in the middle. Here the CDR3 DNA reads TGTGCCAGCAGCCCCGGTAGGCGGGGATACAATGAGCAGTTCTTC. Its protein is CASSPGRRGYNEQFF.

The rearrangement links TRBV19 to TRBJ2-2, with D unclear. The CDR3 runs 14 residues. Per the germline V gene, CDR1 is LNHDA and CDR2 is SQIVND (reference sequence). V lost 8 bases and J lost 1, with 11 bases in between. The CDR3 loop is CASEEQRNTGELFF. The CDR3 DNA reads as TGTGCCAGTGAGGAACAGAGGAACACCGGGGAGCTGTTTTTT.

The chain links TRBV30 to TRBJ2-2, with D unclear. The V end was cut by 2 bases, the J end by 5 bases, with 9 bases between. CDR3 size: 13 residues. From germline, CDR1 is GTSNPN and CDR2 SVGIG (reference sequence). The CDR3 spells CAWSWVGTGELFF. CDR3 sequence (DNA): TGTGCCTGGAGTTGGGTCGGAACCGGGGAGCTGTTTTTT.

The V call is TRBV6-6, the J call TRBJ2-1; D is perhaps TRBD1 (5 bases). The CDR3 has 14 amino acids. Germline V gives CDR1 MNHNY, CDR2 SVGAGI (reference sequence). V dropped 6 bases and J dropped 7 bases, with 16 bases sitting between them. CDR3 loop: CASSPVDSANEQFF. The DNA for the CDR3 is TGTGCCAGCAGCCCCGTCGACAGTGCGAATGAGCAGTTCTTC.

The chain uses TRBV5-1 and TRBJ1-1; D is uncertain. The germline V and J ends were trimmed by 2 bases and 6 bases, with 17 bases remaining between them. CDR3 length equals 15 residues. Germline assignment: CDR1 SGHRS and CDR2 YFSETQ. This chain's CDR3 is CASSFSAFNGAEAFF. The CDR3 coding sequence is TGCGCCAGCAGCTTTTCAGCCTTTAATGGGGCTGAAGCTTTCTTT.